What follows are 20 T cell receptor beta chains derived from one specimen sequenced in a study of T cells in Graves' hyperthyroidism and ophthalmopathy. Template material for amplifying TCR beta CDR3 regions consisted of RNA transcripts. Using the HTBI primer set, a first-round RT-PCR was run on the TCR CDR3. In TCRdb, the multiplex PCR reads were re-called with MiXCR into one record per CDR3 protein. The sample carries approximately 400,000 distinct CDR3 sequences, over 12% recorded once. Sequences were obtained from blood. These receptor sequences come from a man in his fifties with Graves' ophthalmopathy.

In its sample, this clonotype was seen many times. DNA for the CDR3: TGTGCCAGCAGCCAACAGGGACTAGCGGGGGCAGAGCAGTTCTTC. Translation gives CASSQQGLAGAEQFF. The chain couples TRBV11-2 to TRBJ2-1; 14 bases match TRBD2. The CDR3 totals 15 residues. Germline V gene lookup returns CDR1 SGHAT and CDR2 FQNNGV. The J segment lost 10 bases and the V segment lost 5 bases, leaving 7 bases of the junction unmatched.

This clonotype was found many times. The chain links TRBV2 to TRBJ2-3; weak D call: TRBD2 (5 bases). Germline V gene lookup returns CDR1 SNHLY and CDR2 FYNNEI. V lost 7 bases and J 2 bases, leaving 22 bases between the germline ends. The CDR3 length is 17 residues. CDR3 protein: CASNRRRATSTTDTQYF. In DNA, the CDR3 is TGTGCCAGCAATCGGAGGCGAGCGACTTCAACCACAGATACGCAGTATTTT.

The table lists this clonotype with a count of one. This may stem from a read error, because a much larger clone lies one nucleotide away. The rearrangement joins TRBV2 to TRBJ1-6; D not resolved. This CDR3 region has 13 residues. CDR1 SNHLY and CDR2 FYNNEI come from the germline V gene. Written as DNA, the CDR3 is TGTGCCAGCAGCGTGGAGGGAAATTCATCCCTCCACTTT. Protein: CASSVEGNSSLHF. The complete variable domain, with remaining parts taken from reference TRBV2 and TRBJ1-6, reads EPEVTQTPSHQVTQMGQEVILRCVPISNHLYFYWYRQILGQKVEFLVSFYNNEISEKSEIFDDQFSVERPDGSNFTLKIRSTKLEDSAMYFCASSVEGNSSLHFGNGTRLTVT.

This clonotype has just a few counts. The rearrangement joins TRBV6-2 or TRBV6-3 to TRBJ2-7, with 7 bases fitting TRBD1. This CDR3 has 13 amino acids. Trimming removed 5 bases from V and 7 bases from J; junction bases left unmatched: 8. Germline V gives CDR1 MNHEY, CDR2 SVGEGT. CDR3 DNA: TGTGCCAGCAGTAGACAGGGATTGGGGGAGCAGTACTTC. It codes for CASSRQGLGEQYF.

There are a few counts of this clonotype. The CDR3 reads CASSPWTSGRGTDTQYF. CDR3 bases: TGTGCCAGCAGCCCATGGACTAGCGGGAGGGGCACAGATACGCAGTATTTT. This rearrangement joins TRBV7-9 to TRBJ2-3, with TRBD2 matching 15 bases. This CDR3 contains 17 residues. V lost 5 bases to trimming and J lost 1 base; unmatched junction nucleotides: 4. Germline values: CDR1 SEHNR, CDR2 FQNEAQ (reference sequence).

The V gene is TRBV10-3, the J gene TRBJ2-7; D possibly corresponds to TRBD1 (6 bases). In germline, CDR1 is ENHRY, CDR2 SYGVKD. This CDR3 comprises 12 residues. Between the trimmed V and J ends, which lost 5 bases and 6 bases, there was a span of 11 bases. The CDR3 is CAISSGVGEQYF. In DNA, the CDR3 is TGTGCCATCAGTTCAGGGGTTGGCGAGCAGTACTTC.

This clonotype was seen ten or more times. This chain joins TRBV24-1 and TRBJ1-2; the D is unclear. The CDR3 loop spans 12 amino acids. V was clipped by 3 bases and J by 7 bases, with 8 bases between them. Germline lookup yields CDR1 KGHDR and CDR2 SFDVKD. CDR3 sequence: CATSDPSRGYTF. CDR3 nucleotide sequence: TGTGCCACCAGTGATCCAAGTCGTGGCTACACCTTC.

This clonotype has ten or more counts. V gene TRBV27 combines with J gene TRBJ2-5, with TRBD2 matching over 15 bases. J lost 5 bases, V lost 5 bases, and 12 bases had no gene match. CDR3 length equals 18 residues. Germline V lookup: CDR1 MNHEY, CDR2 SMNVEV (reference sequence). CDR3 protein: CASSRGRGLAGGFETQYF. The CDR3 coding sequence is TGTGCCAGCAGTAGGGGGCGAGGACTAGCGGGAGGGTTTGAGACCCAGTACTTC.

In this sample, this clonotype turned up many times. The J gene is TRBJ2-3, the V gene TRBV29-1; TRBD1 aligns across 9 bases. After removal of 8 bases from V and 10 bases from J, the junction contained 13 bases not matched to a gene. The CDR3 covers 13 residues. CDR1 is SQVTM and CDR2 is ANQGSEA in the germline V gene. CDR3 amino acids: CSTNSAGQGAQYF. In DNA form, the CDR3 reads TGCAGCACCAACTCTGCGGGACAGGGTGCGCAGTATTTT.

In its sample, this clonotype was seen many times. The rearrangement links TRBV28 to TRBJ1-5, with no clear D. Germline CDR1 MDHEN, CDR2 SYDVKM. The V end lost 5 bases, the J end lost 9 bases, and 11 bases lay between the germline ends. CDR3 length: 12 amino acids. The CDR3 protein is CASSPPRRPQHF. DNA for the CDR3: TGTGCCAGCAGTCCCCCGCGGCGGCCCCAGCATTTT.

This clonotype appeared many times. V and J are TRBV6-6 and TRBJ1-2; 9 bases map to TRBD1. V shed 0 bases and J 3 bases; nucleotides not matched to a gene: 11. Per the germline V gene, CDR1 is MNHNY and CDR2 is SVGAGI (reference sequence). The CDR3 runs 18 residues. The CDR3 loop reads CASSYSPGQGLGYYGYTF. The CDR3, as DNA: TGTGCCAGCAGTTACTCCCCAGGACAGGGGTTGGGGTACTATGGCTACACCTTC.

V is TRBV30 and J is TRBJ2-3; the D gene is possibly TRBD2 (5 bases). The V end lost 0 bases, the J end lost 4 bases, and 17 bases lay between the germline ends. The CDR3 sequence is 16 residues long. Germline V gene data show CDR1 as GTSNPN and CDR2 as SVGIG (reference sequence). CDR3 sequence reads: CAWSVRAALRADTQYF. The CDR3 DNA reads TGTGCCTGGAGTGTAAGGGCGGCGTTGAGGGCAGATACGCAGTATTTT.

This clonotype was detected many times. This chain joins TRBV3-1 and TRBJ2-1; D is perhaps TRBD1 (6 bases). Germline V gene data show CDR1 as LGHDT and CDR2 as YNNKEL (reference sequence). Trimming cost V 4 bases and J 8 bases, with 9 bases left between them. The CDR3 is made up of 12 amino acids. In DNA, the CDR3 is TGTGCCAGCAGCCGGGGGCGAGATGAGCAGTTCTTC. As protein: CASSRGRDEQFF.

This clonotype was seen many times. V is TRBV2 and J is TRBJ1-6; D is uncertain. The CDR3 runs to 14 residues. V lost 4 bases to trimming and J lost 9 bases, with 13 bases between them. The germline V gene encodes CDR1 SNHLY and CDR2 FYNNEI. CDR3 residues: CASSGDRVGSPLHF. CDR3 DNA sequence: TGTGCCAGCAGTGGAGACCGTGTTGGTTCACCCCTCCACTTT.

The rearrangement links TRBV29-1 to TRBJ1-2, with D tentatively TRBD1 (5 bases). The V gene's germline CDR1 is SQVTM and CDR2 ANQGSEA. V lost 7 bases to trimming and J lost 8 bases, with 14 bases between them. The CDR3 loop spans 11 amino acids. CDR3 region: CSARDGSGYTF. In nucleotides, the CDR3 is TGCAGCGCCCGGGACGGATCGGGCTACACCTTC.

The chain's CDR3 is CASSIRAGNPRHEQFF. The CDR3 bases are TGTGCCAGTAGTATACGGGCCGGGAATCCGCGGCATGAGCAGTTCTTC. The rearrangement uses TRBV19 and TRBJ2-1; a weak D match, TRBD2 (5 bases). From germline, CDR1 is LNHDA and CDR2 SQIVND (reference sequence). CDR3 size: 16 residues. The V end lost 2 bases, the J end lost 8 bases, and 19 bases lay between the germline ends.

This clonotype was recorded many times. This rearrangement joins TRBV6-1 to TRBJ1-5; D is possibly TRBD1 (5 bases). In germline, CDR1 is MNHNS, CDR2 SASEGT. V was trimmed by 6 bases and J by 4 bases, leaving 16 bases between them. The CDR3 has 15 residues. CDR3 in amino acids: CASRGLGTSNQPQHF. The CDR3 DNA reads as TGTGCCAGCAGGGGGCTCGGGACCTCGAATCAGCCCCAGCATTTT.

In its sample, this clonotype was seen a few times. The chain couples TRBV4-1 to TRBJ2-5, with a tentative D call TRBD2 (5 bases). V lost 0 bases and J 7 bases, leaving 12 bases between the germline ends. This CDR3 spans 14 amino acids. In germline, CDR1 is MGHRA, CDR2 YSYEKL. CDR3 nucleotides: TGCGCCAGCAGCCAAGAAGCGGATGTCGGGACCCAGTACTTC. It encodes CASSQEADVGTQYF.

This clonotype was counted many times. This chain connects TRBV18 to TRBJ1-1; D is ambiguous. This CDR3 has 13 amino acids. CDR1 KGHSH and CDR2 LQKENI come from the germline V gene. Trimming stripped 7 bases from V and 4 bases from J, with 13 bases between. The CDR3: CASCLGGPTEAFF. The DNA for the CDR3 is TGTGCCAGCTGCCTGGGAGGGCCCACTGAAGCTTTCTTT.

This chain connects TRBV29-1 to TRBJ2-1; unclear D gene. The ends were cut back, 2 bases at V and 3 bases at J, with 8 bases in the middle. The V gene's germline CDR1 is SQVTM and CDR2 ANQGSEA. This CDR3 region has 13 residues. CDR3 amino acids: CSVEKGGYNEQFF. The CDR3 DNA sequence: TGCAGCGTTGAAAAGGGCGGCTACAATGAGCAGTTCTTC.